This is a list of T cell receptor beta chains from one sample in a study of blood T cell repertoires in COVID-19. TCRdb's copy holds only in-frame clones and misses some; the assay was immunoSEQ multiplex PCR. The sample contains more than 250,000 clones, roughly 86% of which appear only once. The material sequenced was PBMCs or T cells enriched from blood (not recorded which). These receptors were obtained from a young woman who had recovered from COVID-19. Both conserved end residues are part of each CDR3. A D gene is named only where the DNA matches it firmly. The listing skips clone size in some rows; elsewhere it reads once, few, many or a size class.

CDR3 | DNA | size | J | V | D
CASTPLGGTEAFF | TGTGCCAGCACCCCCCTGGGGGGAACTGAAGCTTTCTTT | few | TRBJ1-1 | TRBV5-5 | -
CASSQDRVWSPLHF | TGTGCCAGCAGCCAGGACAGGGTTTGGTCACCCCTCCACTTT | - | TRBJ1-6 | TRBV3-1/TRBV3-2 | TRBD1
CASSGMASSYNEQFF | TGTGCCAGCAGCGGCATGGCATCCTCCTACAATGAGCAGTTCTTC | - | TRBJ2-1 | TRBV11-2 | -
CAWSLDNAYEQYF | TGTGCCTGGAGTTTGGACAACGCCTACGAGCAGTACTTC | - | TRBJ2-7 | TRBV30 | -
CATSDLTTSGRDSWNEQFF | TGTGCCACCAGTGATTTGACGACTAGCGGGAGGGACTCCTGGAATGAGCAGTTCTTC | once | TRBJ2-1 | TRBV24-1 | TRBD2
CASSVKAGTGDSPLHF | TGTGCCAGCAGCGTCAAAGCCGGGACAGGGGATTCACCCCTCCACTTT | - | TRBJ1-6 | TRBV9 | TRBD1
CATSDSQPGQGARNEQFF | TGTGCCACCAGTGATTCTCAACCGGGACAGGGGGCCCGGAATGAGCAGTTCTTC | - | TRBJ2-1 | TRBV24-1 | TRBD1
CASSEGQKETQYF | TGTGCCAGCAGCGAGGGACAGAAAGAGACCCAGTACTTC | - | TRBJ2-5 | TRBV9 | TRBD1
CASSVDSLTEAFF | TGTGCCAGCAGCGTAGACAGCCTCACTGAAGCTTTCTTT | - | TRBJ1-1 | TRBV9 | -
CASSPSGRTYEQYF | TGTGCCAGCAGCCCGAGTGGCAGGACCTACGAGCAGTACTTC | - | TRBJ2-7 | TRBV11-2 | -
CASSPGGTGTYEQYF | TGTGCCAGCAGCCCAGGGGGGACAGGAACCTACGAGCAGTACTTC | - | TRBJ2-7 | TRBV7-3 | TRBD1
CASSKGQRGGEAFF | TGTGCCAGTAGTAAGGGACAGCGAGGAGGCGAAGCTTTCTTT | once | TRBJ1-1 | TRBV19 | TRBD1
CASSAEDRGPNYGYTF | TGTGCCAGCAGCGCAGAGGACAGGGGGCCTAACTATGGCTACACCTTC | - | TRBJ1-2 | TRBV9 | TRBD1
CASSQGSPEAGELFF | TGCGCCAGCAGCCAAGGTAGCCCCGAGGCGGGGGAGCTGTTTTTT | - | TRBJ2-2 | TRBV4-1 | -
CAWDQGNQPQHF | TGTGCCTGGGACCAGGGTAATCAGCCCCAGCATTTT | few | TRBJ1-5 | TRBV30 | -
CAITSSGETGELFF | TGTGCCATCACGTCGAGCGGGGAAACCGGGGAGCTGTTTTTT | - | TRBJ2-2 | TRBV10-3 | TRBD2
CASSNLPGSVYGYTF | TGTGCCAGCAGTAACCTCCCGGGATCCGTCTATGGCTACACCTTC | - | TRBJ1-2 | TRBV6-2/TRBV6-3 | -
CASSFGARGEQFF | TGTGCCAGCAGCTTTGGGGCAAGGGGTGAGCAGTTCTTC | once | TRBJ2-1 | TRBV7-2 | -
CASRGGWDSPLHF | TGTGCCAGCAGAGGAGGGTGGGATTCACCCCTCCACTTT | few | TRBJ1-6 | TRBV7-9 | -
CAQNYEQYF | TGTGCCCAAAACTACGAGCAGTACTTC | - | TRBJ2-7 | TRBV19 | -
CASSLLAGGTGELFF | TGTGCCAGCAGCTTATTAGCGGGAGGAACCGGGGAGCTGTTTTTT | - | TRBJ2-2 | TRBV13 | TRBD2
CASSQDLQNGYTF | TGTGCCAGCAGCCAAGATTTACAGAATGGCTACACCTTC | - | TRBJ1-2 | TRBV4-2 | -
CASSTRTGVEDEQYF | TGTGCCAGCAGCACCCGAACAGGGGTCGAGGACGAGCAGTACTTC | few | TRBJ2-7 | TRBV9 | TRBD1
CASRGQPTYEQYF | TGTGCCAGCAGGGGACAGCCGACCTACGAGCAGTACTTC | - | TRBJ2-7 | TRBV2 | TRBD1
CASSPDRGPLGQETQYF | TGCGCCAGCAGCCCTGACAGGGGGCCTTTGGGGCAAGAGACCCAGTACTTC | - | TRBJ2-5 | TRBV5-1 | TRBD1
CASSYSSDRIF | TGTGCCAGCAGTTACTCTTCAGACAGGATCTTC | - | TRBJ2-7 | TRBV6-6 | -
CASSLAGGAYESSYEQYF | TGTGCCAGCAGCTTAGCAGGGGGCGCCTATGAAAGCTCCTACGAGCAGTACTTC | - | TRBJ2-7 | TRBV7-9 | TRBD1
CASSLIVGGGGETQYF | TGTGCCAGCAGCTTAATTGTGGGCGGGGGAGGTGAGACCCAGTACTTC | few | TRBJ2-5 | TRBV7-9 | TRBD2
CASSYTGTGDGNTIYF | TGTGCCAGCAGCTATACCGGGACAGGGGATGGAAACACCATATATTTT | - | TRBJ1-3 | TRBV7-9 | TRBD1
CASSNTRDTPYNYGYTF | TGTGCCAGTAGTAACACCCGGGACACTCCTTATAACTATGGCTACACCTTC | few | TRBJ1-2 | TRBV19 | -
CASRLAGSYEQYF | TGTGCCAGCCGCCTAGCGGGCTCCTACGAGCAGTACTTC | - | TRBJ2-7 | TRBV3-1/TRBV3-2 | TRBD2
CASSPRQYNSPLHF | TGTGCCAGCAGCCCTCGACAGTATAATTCACCCCTCCACTTT | once | TRBJ1-6 | TRBV4-2 | -
CASSQEWAGGADTQYF | TGTGCCAGCAGCCAAGAATGGGCGGGGGGGGCAGATACGCAGTATTTT | - | TRBJ2-3 | TRBV3-1/TRBV3-2 | TRBD2
CASSIGPTAWDSQHF | TGTGCCAGTAGTATAGGCCCAACCGCCTGGGACAGCCAGCATTTT | once | TRBJ1-5 | TRBV19 | TRBD1
CASGAGGQETQYF | TGTGCTAGTGGGGCGGGCGGGCAAGAGACCCAGTACTTC | - | TRBJ2-5 | TRBV12-5 | -
CASSAPVVAGLAGEREQYF | TGTGCCAGCAGCGCCCCAGTAGTGGCGGGACTAGCGGGAGAGAGGGAGCAGTATTTT | - | TRBJ2-3 | TRBV9 | TRBD2
CATSDRGRDRSTDTQYF | TGTGCCACCAGTGACCGAGGACGGGACAGGAGCACAGATACGCAGTATTTT | - | TRBJ2-3 | TRBV24-1 | TRBD1
CASSLSGAGGYTF | TGTGCCAGCAGTTTGTCAGGGGCGGGTGGCTACACCTTC | - | TRBJ1-2 | TRBV27 | -
CAGGVALETQYF | TGTGCCGGGGGGGTAGCGTTGGAGACCCAGTACTTC | - | TRBJ2-5 | TRBV30 | TRBD2
CAWSLGGRNEQYF | TGTGCCTGGAGTCTCGGGGGGCGGAACGAGCAGTACTTC | - | TRBJ2-7 | TRBV30 | -
CASSPVQGNTEAFF | TGTGCCAGCTCACCAGTACAGGGGAACACTGAAGCTTTCTTT | few | TRBJ1-1 | TRBV18 | -
CASSLEGSGRDTQYF | TGTGCCAGCAGCTTGGAAGGTAGCGGGAGGGATACGCAGTATTTT | - | TRBJ2-3 | TRBV7-9 | TRBD2
CASSSTAGQGIGQKNIQYF | TGCGCCAGCAGCTCCACTGCAGGACAGGGAATCGGCCAAAAGAACATTCAGTACTTC | - | TRBJ2-4 | TRBV5-1 | TRBD1
CASSHPGQSGHGYTF | TGTGCCAGCAGCCACCCGGGACAGAGTGGGCATGGCTACACCTTC | - | TRBJ1-2 | TRBV16 | TRBD1
CAIRVNRVTALNQPQHF | TGTGCCATCAGAGTTAACAGGGTAACCGCCCTAAATCAGCCCCAGCATTTT | - | TRBJ1-5 | TRBV10-3 | -
CASSAAGGLTEAFF | TGTGCCAGCAGTGCTGCGGGGGGACTCACTGAAGCTTTCTTT | - | TRBJ1-1 | TRBV6-4 | -
CASRETALAGDIQYF | TGTGCCAGCAGGGAGACAGCCCTCGCTGGTGACATTCAGTACTTC | - | TRBJ2-4 | TRBV2 | -
CASSLRDSQSSYNEQFF | TGTGCCAGCAGCTTAAGGGACAGCCAAAGCTCCTACAATGAGCAGTTCTTC | - | TRBJ2-1 | TRBV7-2 | TRBD1